This T cell receptor (beta chain) was profiled in a study of blood T cell repertoires in COVID-19. Study-wide context: Sites in the United States, Italy and Spain provided acute and convalescent COVID-19 samples.

TCRdb's table, derived via immunoSEQ multiplex PCR, lists solely in-frame clones and lacks some. Among roughly 260,000 clones listed, about 89% were seen once. This CDR3 spans 13 amino acids. Germline V CDR1 and CDR2: SGHDN, FVKESK. Between the trimmed V and J ends, which lost 3 bases and 7 bases, there was a span of 13 bases. Specimen: peripheral blood. This clonotype was obtained from a man in his forties or fifties who had recovered from COVID-19. The chain links TRBV14 to TRBJ2-7; maybe TRBD2 (7 bases). Here the CDR3 reads CASSHRGAGEQYF. CDR3 sequence (DNA): TGTGCCAGCAGCCATCGGGGGGCAGGAGAGCAGTACTTC.